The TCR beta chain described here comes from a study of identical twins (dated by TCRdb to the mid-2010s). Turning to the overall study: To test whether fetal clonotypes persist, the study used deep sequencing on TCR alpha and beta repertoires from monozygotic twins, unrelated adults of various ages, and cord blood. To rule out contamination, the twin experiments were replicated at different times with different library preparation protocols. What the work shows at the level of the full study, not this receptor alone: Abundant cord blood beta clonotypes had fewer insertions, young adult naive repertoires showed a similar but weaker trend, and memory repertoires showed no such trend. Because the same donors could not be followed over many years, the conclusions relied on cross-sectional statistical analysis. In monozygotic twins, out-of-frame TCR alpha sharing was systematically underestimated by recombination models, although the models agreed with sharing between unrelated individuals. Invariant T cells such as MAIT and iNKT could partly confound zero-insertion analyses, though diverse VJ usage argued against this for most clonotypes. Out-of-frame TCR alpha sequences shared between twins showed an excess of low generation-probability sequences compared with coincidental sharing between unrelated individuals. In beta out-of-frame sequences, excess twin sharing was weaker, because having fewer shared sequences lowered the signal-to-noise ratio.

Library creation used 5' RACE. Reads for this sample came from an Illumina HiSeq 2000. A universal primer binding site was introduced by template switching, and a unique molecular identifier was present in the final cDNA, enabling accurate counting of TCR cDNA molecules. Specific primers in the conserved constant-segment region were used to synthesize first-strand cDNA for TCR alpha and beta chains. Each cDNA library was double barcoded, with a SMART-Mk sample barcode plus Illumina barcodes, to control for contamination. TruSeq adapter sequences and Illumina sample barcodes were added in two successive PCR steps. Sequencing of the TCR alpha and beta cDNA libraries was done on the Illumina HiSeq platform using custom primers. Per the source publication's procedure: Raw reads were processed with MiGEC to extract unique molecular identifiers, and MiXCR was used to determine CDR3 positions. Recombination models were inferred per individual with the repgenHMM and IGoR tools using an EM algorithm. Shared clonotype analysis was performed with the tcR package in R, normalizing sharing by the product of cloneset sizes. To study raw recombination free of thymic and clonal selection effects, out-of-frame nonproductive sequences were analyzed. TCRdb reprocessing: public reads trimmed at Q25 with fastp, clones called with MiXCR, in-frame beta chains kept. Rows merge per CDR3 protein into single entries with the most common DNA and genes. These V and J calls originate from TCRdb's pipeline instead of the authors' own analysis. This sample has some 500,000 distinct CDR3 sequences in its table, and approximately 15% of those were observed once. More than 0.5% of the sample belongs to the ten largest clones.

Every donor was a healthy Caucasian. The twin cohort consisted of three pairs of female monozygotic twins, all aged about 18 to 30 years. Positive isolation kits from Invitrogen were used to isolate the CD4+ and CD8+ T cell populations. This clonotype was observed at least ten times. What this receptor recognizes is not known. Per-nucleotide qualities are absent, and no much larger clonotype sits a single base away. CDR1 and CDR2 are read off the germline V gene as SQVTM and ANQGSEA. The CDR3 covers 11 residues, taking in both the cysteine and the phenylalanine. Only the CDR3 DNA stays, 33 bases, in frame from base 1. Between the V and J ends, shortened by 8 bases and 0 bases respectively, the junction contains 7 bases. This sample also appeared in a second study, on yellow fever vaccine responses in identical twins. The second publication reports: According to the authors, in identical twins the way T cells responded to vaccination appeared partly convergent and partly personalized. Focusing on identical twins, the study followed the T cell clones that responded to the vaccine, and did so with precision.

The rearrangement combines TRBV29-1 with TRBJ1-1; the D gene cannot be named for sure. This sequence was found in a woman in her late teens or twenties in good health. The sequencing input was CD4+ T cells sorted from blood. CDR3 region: CSSVVNTEAFF. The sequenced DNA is TGCAGCTCCGTGGTGAACACTGAAGCTTTCTTT.